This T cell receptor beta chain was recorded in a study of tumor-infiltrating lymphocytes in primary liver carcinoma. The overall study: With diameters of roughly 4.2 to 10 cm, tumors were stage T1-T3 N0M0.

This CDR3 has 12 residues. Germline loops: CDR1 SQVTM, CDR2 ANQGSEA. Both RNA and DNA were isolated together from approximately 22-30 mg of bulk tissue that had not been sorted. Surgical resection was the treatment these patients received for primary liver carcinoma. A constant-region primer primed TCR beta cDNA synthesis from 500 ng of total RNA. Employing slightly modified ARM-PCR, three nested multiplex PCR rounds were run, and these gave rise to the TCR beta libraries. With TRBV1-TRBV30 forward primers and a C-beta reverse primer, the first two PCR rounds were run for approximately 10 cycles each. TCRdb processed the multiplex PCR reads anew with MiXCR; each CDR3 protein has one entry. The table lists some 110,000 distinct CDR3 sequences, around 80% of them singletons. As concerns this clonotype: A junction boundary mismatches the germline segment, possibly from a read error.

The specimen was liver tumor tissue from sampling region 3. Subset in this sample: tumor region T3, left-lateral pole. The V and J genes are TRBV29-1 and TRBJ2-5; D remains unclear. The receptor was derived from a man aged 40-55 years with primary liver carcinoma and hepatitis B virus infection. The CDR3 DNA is TGCAGTGTTGAATCACGCGGAGAGACCCAGTATTTC. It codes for CSVESRGETQYF.